Below, one T cell receptor (beta chain) is given with its context. Its antigen is unidentified. Per germline, CDR1 MNHNS and CDR2 SASEGT. The CDR3 consists of 14 residues. V lost 6 bases, J lost 8 bases, and 6 bases stayed unmatched. The sample is drawn from a study of cytomegalovirus exposure and HLA in healthy donors. Findings and caveats of the study: More clonal expansion characterized HLA-associated TCR beta chains than equally common others in a later analysis.

Primers: 60 Vbeta forward and 13 Jbeta reverse. Only in-frame clones appear in the TCRdb table, and some are missing; sequencing was by immunoSEQ multiplex PCR. The data contain about 150,000 clones, 75% to 85% of them seen just once; the ten biggest clones take up roughly 5.3%. Sequencing used PBMCs. This rearrangement joins TRBV6-1 to TRBJ2-1; TRBD2 matches at 11 bases. This clonotype was sampled from a woman aged 35 to 49 in good health and CMV-seropositive. This CDR3 reads CASRLAGGPHEQFF. In DNA, the CDR3 is TGTGCCAGCAGGTTAGCGGGAGGGCCGCATGAGCAGTTCTTC.